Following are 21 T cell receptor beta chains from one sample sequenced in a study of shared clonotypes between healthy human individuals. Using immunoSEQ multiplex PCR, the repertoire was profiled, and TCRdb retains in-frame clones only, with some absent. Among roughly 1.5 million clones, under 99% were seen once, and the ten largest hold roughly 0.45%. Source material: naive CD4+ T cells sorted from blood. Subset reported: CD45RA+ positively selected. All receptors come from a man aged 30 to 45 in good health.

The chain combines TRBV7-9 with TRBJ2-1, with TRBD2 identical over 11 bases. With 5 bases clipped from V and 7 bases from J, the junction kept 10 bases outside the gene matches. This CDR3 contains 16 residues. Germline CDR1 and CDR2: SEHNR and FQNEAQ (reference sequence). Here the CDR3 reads CASSQGGIAGGNEQFF. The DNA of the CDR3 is TGTGCCAGCAGCCAAGGCGGAATAGCGGGGGGGAATGAGCAGTTCTTC.

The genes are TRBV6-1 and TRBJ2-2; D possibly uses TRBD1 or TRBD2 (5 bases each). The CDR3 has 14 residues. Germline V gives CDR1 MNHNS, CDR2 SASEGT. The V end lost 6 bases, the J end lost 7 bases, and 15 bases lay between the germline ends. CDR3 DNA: TGTGCCAGCAGCGTCAGGGAGAGGGGCGGGGAGCTGTTTTTT. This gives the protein CASSVRERGGELFF.

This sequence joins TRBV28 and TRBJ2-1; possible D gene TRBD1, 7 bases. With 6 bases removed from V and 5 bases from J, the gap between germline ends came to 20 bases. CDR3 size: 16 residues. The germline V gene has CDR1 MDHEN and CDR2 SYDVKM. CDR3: CASSQPEGALNNEQFF. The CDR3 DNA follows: TGTGCCAGCAGCCAGCCGGAGGGGGCGCTTAACAATGAGCAGTTCTTC.

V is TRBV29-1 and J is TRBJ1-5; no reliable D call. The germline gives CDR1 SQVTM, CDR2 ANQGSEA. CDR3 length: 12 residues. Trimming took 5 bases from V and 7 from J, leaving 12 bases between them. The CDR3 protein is CSVSETGQPQHF. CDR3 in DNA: TGCAGCGTTTCCGAGACGGGCCAGCCCCAGCATTTT.

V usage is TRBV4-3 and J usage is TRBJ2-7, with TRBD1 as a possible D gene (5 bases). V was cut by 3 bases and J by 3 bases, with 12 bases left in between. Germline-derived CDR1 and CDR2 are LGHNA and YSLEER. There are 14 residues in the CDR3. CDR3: CASSHGQGNYEQYF. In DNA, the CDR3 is TGCGCCAGCAGCCACGGACAAGGGAACTACGAGCAGTACTTC.

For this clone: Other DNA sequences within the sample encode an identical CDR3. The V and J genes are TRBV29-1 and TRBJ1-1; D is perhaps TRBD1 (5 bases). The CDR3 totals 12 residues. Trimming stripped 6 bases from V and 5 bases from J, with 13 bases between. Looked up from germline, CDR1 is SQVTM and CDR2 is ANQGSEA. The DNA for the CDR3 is TGCAGCGTAGGTCTGGGGGGAACTGAAGCTTTCTTT. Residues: CSVGLGGTEAFF.

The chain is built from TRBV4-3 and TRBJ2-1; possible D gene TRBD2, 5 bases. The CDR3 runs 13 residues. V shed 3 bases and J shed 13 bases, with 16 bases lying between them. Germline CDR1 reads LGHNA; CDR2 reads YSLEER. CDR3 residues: CASSHFTSDSQFF. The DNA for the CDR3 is TGCGCCAGCAGCCACTTTACTAGTGACTCCCAGTTCTTC.

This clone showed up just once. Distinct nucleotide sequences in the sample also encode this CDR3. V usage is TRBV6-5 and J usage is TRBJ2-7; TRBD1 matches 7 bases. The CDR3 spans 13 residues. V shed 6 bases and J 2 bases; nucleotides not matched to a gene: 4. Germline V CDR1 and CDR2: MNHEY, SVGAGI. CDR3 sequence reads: CASSRGQTYEQYF. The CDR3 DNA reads TGTGCCAGCAGCCGGGGACAGACCTACGAGCAGTACTTC.

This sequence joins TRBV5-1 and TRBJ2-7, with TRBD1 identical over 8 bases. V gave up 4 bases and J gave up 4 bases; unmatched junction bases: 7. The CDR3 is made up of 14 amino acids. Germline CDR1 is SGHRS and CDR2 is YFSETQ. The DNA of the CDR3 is TGCGCCAGCAGCCAAACGGACAGGGAGTACGAGCAGTACTTC. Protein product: CASSQTDREYEQYF.

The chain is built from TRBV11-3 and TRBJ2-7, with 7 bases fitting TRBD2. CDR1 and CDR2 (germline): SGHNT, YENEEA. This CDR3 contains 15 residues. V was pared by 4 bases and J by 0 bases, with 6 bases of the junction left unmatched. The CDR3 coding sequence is TGTGCCAGCAGCTGGGCTAGCGGAGCCTCCTACGAGCAGTACTTC. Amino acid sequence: CASSWASGASYEQYF.

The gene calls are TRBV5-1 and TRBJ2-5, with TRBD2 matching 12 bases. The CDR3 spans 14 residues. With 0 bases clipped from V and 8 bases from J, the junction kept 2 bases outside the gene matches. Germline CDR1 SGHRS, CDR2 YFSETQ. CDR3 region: CASSLETSGSTQYF. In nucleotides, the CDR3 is TGCGCCAGCAGCTTGGAGACTAGCGGGAGTACCCAGTACTTC. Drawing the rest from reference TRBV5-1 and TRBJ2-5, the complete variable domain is KAGVTQTPRYLIKTRGQQVTLSCSPISGHRSVSWYQQTPGQGLQFLFEYFSETQRNKGNFPGRFSGRQFSNSRSEMNVSTLELGDSALYLCASSLETSGSTQYFGPGTRLLVL.

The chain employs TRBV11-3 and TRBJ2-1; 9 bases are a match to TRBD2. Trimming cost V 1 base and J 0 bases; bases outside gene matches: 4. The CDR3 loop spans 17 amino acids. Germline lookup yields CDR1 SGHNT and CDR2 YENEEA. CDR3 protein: CASSLVGSGSSYNEQFF. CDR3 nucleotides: TGTGCCAGCAGCTTAGTGGGTAGCGGGAGCTCCTACAATGAGCAGTTCTTC.

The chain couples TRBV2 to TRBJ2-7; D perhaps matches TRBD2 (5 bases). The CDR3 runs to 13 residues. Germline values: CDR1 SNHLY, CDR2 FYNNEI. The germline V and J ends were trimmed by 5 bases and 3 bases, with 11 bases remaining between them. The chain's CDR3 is CASSNDYYYEQYF. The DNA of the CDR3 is TGTGCCAGCAGTAATGACTACTACTACGAGCAGTACTTC.

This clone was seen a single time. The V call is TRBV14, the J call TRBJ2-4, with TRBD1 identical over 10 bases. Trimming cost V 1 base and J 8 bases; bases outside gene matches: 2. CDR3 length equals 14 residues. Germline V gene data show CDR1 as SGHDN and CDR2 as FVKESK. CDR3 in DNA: TGTGCCAGCAGCCAAGGGGGACAGGGGTACATTCAGTACTTC. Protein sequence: CASSQGGQGYIQYF.

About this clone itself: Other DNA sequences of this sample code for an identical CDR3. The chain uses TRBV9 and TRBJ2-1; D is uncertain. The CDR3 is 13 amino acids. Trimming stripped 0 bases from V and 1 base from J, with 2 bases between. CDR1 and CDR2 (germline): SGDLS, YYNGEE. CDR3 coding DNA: TGTGCCAGCAGCGTAGCTTCCTACAATGAGCAGTTCTTC. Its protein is CASSVASYNEQFF. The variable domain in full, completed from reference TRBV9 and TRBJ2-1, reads DSGVTQTPKHLITATGQRVTLRCSPRSGDLSVYWYQQSLDQGLQFLIQYYNGEERAKGNILERFSAQQFPDLHSELNLSSLELGDSALYFCASSVASYNEQFFGPGTRLTVL.

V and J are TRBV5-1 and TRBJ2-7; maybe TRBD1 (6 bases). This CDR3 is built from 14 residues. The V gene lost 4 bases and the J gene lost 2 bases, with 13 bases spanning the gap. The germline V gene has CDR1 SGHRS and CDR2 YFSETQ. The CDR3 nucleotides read TGCGCCAGCAGCCCAGGACAGAACGCCTACGAGCAGTACTTC. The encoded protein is CASSPGQNAYEQYF.

CDR3 nucleotides: TGTGCCAGCAGCGCCTTAACAACAGATACGCAGTATTTT. It yields the protein CASSALTTDTQYF. J is TRBJ2-3 and V is TRBV2, with no clear D. The V gene's germline CDR1 is SNHLY and CDR2 FYNNEI. CDR3 length: 13 residues. Trimming removed 6 bases from V and 3 bases from J, with 10 bases in between.

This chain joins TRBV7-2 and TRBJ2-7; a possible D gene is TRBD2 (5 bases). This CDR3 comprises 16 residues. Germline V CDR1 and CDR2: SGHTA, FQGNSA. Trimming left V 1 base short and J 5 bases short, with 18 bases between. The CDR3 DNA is TGTGCCAGCAGCTTAGTCTCCGGAGCGGCCCCTAACGAGCAGTACTTC. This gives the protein CASSLVSGAAPNEQYF.

Written as DNA, the CDR3 is TGTGCCAGCAAGGGCGGGAGTGTGGGTGAGACCCAGTACTTC. Its translation is CASKGGSVGETQYF. The genes are TRBV28 and TRBJ2-5; 7 bases are a match to TRBD2. V lost 7 bases, J lost 5 bases, and 10 bases stayed unmatched. The CDR3 length is 14 residues. The germline gives CDR1 MDHEN, CDR2 SYDVKM.

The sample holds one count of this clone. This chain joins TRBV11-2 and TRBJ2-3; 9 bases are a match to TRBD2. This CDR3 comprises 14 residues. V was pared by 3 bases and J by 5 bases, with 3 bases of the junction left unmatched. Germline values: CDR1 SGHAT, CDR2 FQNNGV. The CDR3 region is CASSFSGSRDTQYF. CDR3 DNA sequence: TGTGCCAGCAGCTTTAGCGGGAGTCGAGATACGCAGTATTTT.

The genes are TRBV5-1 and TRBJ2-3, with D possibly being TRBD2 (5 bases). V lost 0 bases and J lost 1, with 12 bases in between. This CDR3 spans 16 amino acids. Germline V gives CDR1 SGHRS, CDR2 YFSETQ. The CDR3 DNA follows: TGCGCCAGCAGCTTGGGAAAAGGAGCGGGCACAGATACGCAGTATTTT. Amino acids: CASSLGKGAGTDTQYF.